This T cell receptor beta chain was obtained from a study of Ad26.COV2.S vaccination and SARS-CoV-2 variants. Findings and caveats of the study: Total responses of T cells may have been underestimated by the analyses of TCR breadth and depth.

Treatment here: 15 to 20 received Ad26.COV2.S at low or high dose, single or two shots; roughly five received placebo; per-sample allocation not given. Day 63 after the first vaccine or placebo injection was the time point for sampling. Boston provided a donor who was an adult aged 18-55 years. This clone was picked up one time. Its antigen is unidentified. Repertoires were generated with immunoSEQ multiplex PCR, while TCRdb's copy carries only in-frame clones and drops some. The sample holds roughly 400,000 clones; 90% are singletons and the top ten take about 4.1%. Per germline, CDR1 KGHSH and CDR2 LQKENI. V lost 2 bases and J 7 bases, leaving 18 bases between the germline ends. This CDR3 comprises 16 residues.

Sequenced material: peripheral blood, taken in a trial of Ad26.COV2.S vaccine versus placebo. The sequence came from a person aged 18-60 years who received the Ad26.COV2.S COVID-19 vaccine or a placebo. V gene TRBV18 combines with J gene TRBJ2-1, with a weak D call TRBD1 (5 bases). The CDR3 here is CASSPGAGLSSNEQFF. The CDR3 DNA sequence: TGTGCCAGCTCACCAGGGGCAGGCCTCTCCTCTAATGAGCAGTTCTTC.